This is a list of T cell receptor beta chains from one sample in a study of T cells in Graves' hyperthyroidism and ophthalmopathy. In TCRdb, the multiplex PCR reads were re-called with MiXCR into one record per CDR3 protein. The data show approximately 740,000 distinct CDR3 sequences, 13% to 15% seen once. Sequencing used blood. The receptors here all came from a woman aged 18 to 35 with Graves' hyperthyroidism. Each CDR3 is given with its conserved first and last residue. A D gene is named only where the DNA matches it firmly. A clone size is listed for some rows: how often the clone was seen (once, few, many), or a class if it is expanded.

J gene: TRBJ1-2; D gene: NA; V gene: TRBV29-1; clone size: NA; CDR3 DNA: TGCAGCACCTACAGAAGTAACTATGGCTACACCTTC; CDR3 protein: CSTYRSNYGYTF
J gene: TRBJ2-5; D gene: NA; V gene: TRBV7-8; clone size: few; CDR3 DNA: TGTGCCAGCAGCTTAGAGCCAGAGACCCAGTACTTC; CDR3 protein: CASSLEPETQYF
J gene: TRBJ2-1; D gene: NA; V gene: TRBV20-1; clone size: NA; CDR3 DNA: TGCAGTGCTAGAGATCGGGCGCAGGGTGGGAATGAGCAGTTCTTC; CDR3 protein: CSARDRAQGGNEQFF
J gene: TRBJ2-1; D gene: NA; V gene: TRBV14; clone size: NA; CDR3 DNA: TGTGCCAGCAGCCAACTGTACGCGGGCCGCTCCTACAATGAGCAGTTCTTC; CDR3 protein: CASSQLYAGRSYNEQFF
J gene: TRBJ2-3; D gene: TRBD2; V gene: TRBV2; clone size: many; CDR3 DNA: TGTGCCAGCGGAAGGCGGGAGTCGGGGGATACGCAGTATTTT; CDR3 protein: CASGRRESGDTQYF
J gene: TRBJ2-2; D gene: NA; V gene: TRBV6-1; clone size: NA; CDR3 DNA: TGTGCCAGCAGGCCGACAGGGAGGACGAACACCGGGGAGCTGTTTTTT; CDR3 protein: CASRPTGRTNTGELFF
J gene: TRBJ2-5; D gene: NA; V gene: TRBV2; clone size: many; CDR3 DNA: TGTGCCAGCAGTGAACACAGGGGCGGGGGTGAGACCCAGTACTTC; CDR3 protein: CASSEHRGGGETQYF
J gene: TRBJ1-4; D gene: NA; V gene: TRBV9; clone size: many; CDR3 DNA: TGTGCCAGCAGCGTGGTGTCGGGCGCAACTAATGAAAAACTGTTTTTT; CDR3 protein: CASSVVSGATNEKLFF
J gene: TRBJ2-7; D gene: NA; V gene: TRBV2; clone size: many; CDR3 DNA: TGTGCCAGCAGTACAAAACAGGGAGTGTCCTACGAGCAGTACTTC; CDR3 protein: CASSTKQGVSYEQYF
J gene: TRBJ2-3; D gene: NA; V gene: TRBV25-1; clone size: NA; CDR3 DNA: TGTGCCAGCAGTGTTGGAGAAATTAGCACAGATACGCAGTATTTT; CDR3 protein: CASSVGEISTDTQYF
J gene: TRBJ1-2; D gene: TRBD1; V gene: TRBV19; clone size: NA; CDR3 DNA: TGTGCCAGTAACGTCCCGGGACAGGGGCAATATGGCTACACCTTC; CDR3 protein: CASNVPGQGQYGYTF
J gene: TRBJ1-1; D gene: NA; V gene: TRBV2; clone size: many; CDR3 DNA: TGTGCCAGCACCGAGGGAGGGAACACTGAAGCTTTCTTT; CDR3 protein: CASTEGGNTEAFF
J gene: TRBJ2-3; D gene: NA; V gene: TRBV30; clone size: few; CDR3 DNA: TGTGCCTGGAGTGTTTATAGCGCCGTACCCCCTAGCACAGATACGCAGTATTTT; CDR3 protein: CAWSVYSAVPPSTDTQYF
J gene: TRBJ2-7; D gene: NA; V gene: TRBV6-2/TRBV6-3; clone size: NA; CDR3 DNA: TGTGCCAGCAGTGGCCCTGCCGATAGGGGCGAGCAGTACTTC; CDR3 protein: CASSGPADRGEQYF
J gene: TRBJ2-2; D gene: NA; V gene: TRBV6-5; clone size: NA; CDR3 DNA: TGTGCCAGCAGTTACGCGAGTCCCGGGGAGCTGTTTTTT; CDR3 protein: CASSYASPGELFF
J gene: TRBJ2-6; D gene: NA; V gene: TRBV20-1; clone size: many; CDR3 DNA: TGCAGTGCTTCATCGGGTAGGGGGTCAGGGGCCAACGTCCTGACTTTC; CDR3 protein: CSASSGRGSGANVLTF
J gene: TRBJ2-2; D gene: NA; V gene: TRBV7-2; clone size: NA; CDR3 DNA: TGTGCCAGCAGCTTAGAAGGCAGAAACACCGGGGAGCTGTTTTTT; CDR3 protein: CASSLEGRNTGELFF
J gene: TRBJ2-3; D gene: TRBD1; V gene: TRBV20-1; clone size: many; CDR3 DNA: TGCAGTGCTCGACAGGGAAACACAGATACGCAGTATTTT; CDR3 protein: CSARQGNTDTQYF
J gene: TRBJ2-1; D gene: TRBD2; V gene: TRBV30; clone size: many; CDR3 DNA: TGTGCCTGGAGTGTAGGGTACTCTAGCGGGAAGTACAATGAGCAGTTCTTC; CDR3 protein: CAWSVGYSSGKYNEQFF
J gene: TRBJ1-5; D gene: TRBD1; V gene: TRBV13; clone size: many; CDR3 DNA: TGTGCCAGCGGAGCCAGGGGGCTAGGTCAGCCCCAGCATTTT; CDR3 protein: CASGARGLGQPQHF
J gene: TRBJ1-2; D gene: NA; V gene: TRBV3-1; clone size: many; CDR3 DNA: TGTGCCAGCAGCCAAGACTTCCGGGGTTATGGCTACACCTTC; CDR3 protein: CASSQDFRGYGYTF
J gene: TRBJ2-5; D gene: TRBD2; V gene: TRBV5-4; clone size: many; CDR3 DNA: TGTGCCAGCAGCCAGAAACGGGGGGGGCAGGAGACCCAGTACTTC; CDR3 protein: CASSQKRGGQETQYF
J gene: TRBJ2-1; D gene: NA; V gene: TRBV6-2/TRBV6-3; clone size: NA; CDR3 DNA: TGTGCCAGCGTGGAAGGGACTCACTCGGGAAGGGAGCAGTTCTTC; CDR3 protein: CASVEGTHSGREQFF
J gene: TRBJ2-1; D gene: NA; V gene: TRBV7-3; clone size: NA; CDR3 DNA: TGTGCCAGCAGCCCCAGCGGGCAAGCCTACAATGAGCAGTTCTTC; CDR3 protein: CASSPSGQAYNEQFF
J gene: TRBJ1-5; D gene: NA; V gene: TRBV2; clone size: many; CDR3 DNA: TGTGCCAGCAAAGGGATTAGCAATCAGCCCCAGCATTTT; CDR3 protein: CASKGISNQPQHF
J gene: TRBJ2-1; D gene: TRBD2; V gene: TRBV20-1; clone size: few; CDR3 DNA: TGCAGTGCCTACGCATTTAGCGGGAGGAAGGATGAGCAGTTCTTC; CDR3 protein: CSAYAFSGRKDEQFF
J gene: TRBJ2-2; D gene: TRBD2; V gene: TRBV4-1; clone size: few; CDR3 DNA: TGCGCCAGCAGCCGCTTGGTAACTAGCGGGAGGGCCAACACCGGGGAGCTGTTTTTT; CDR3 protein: CASSRLVTSGRANTGELFF
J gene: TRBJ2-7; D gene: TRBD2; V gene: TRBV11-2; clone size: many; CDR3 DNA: TGTGCCAGCAGCTTAAATAGACTAGCGGGCTACTACGAGCAGTACTTC; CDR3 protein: CASSLNRLAGYYEQYF
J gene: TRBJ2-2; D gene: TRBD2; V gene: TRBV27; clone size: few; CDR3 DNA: TGTGCCAGCAGCTGGACTAGCGGGAGCTCTGGCGGGGAGCTGTTTTTT; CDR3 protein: CASSWTSGSSGGELFF
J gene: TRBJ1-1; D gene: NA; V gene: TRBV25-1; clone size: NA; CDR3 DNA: TGTGCCAGCAAGGAAGCAGGTCGGGCTGAAGCTTTCTTT; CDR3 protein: CASKEAGRAEAFF
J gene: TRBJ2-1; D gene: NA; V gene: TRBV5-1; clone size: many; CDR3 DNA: TGCGCCAGCAGTCAAGACTCCAACTCCTACAATGAGCAGTTCTTC; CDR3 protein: CASSQDSNSYNEQFF
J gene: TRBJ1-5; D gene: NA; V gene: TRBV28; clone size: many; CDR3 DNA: TGTGCCAGCAGTTTAAGGGGAGTGCCTTTTCGGGCGGGTAGCAATCAGCCCCAGCATTTT; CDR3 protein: CASSLRGVPFRAGSNQPQHF
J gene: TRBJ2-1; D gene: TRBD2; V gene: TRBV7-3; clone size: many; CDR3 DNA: TGTGCCAGCAGCCCGAGCGGGACGAGCTCCTACAATGAGCAGTTCTTC; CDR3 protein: CASSPSGTSSYNEQFF
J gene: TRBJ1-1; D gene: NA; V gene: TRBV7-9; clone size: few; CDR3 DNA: TGTGCCAGCAGCCTTTGGTCGGCGGAGAACACTGAAGCTTTCTTT; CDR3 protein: CASSLWSAENTEAFF
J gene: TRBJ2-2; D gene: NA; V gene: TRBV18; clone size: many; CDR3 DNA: TGTGCCAGCTCTCGCGACAGAGGGGAGCTGTTTTTT; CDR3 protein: CASSRDRGELFF
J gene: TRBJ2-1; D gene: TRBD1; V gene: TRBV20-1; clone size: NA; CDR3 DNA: TGCAGTGCTAACAGGGGACCCTACAATGAGCAGTTCTTC; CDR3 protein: CSANRGPYNEQFF
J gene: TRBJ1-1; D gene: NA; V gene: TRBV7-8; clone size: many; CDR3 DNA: TGTGCCAGCAGACCCCGCGCCGGCACTGAAGCTTTCTTT; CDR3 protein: CASRPRAGTEAFF
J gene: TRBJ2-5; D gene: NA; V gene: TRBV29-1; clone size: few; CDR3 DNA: TGCAGCGCCGGACATAGGGAAGAGACCCAGTACTTC; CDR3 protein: CSAGHREETQYF
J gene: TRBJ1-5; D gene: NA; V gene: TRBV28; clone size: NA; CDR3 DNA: TGTGCCAGCAGTTTTGGGGGCGCGGGCAATCAGCCCCAGCATTTT; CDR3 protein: CASSFGGAGNQPQHF
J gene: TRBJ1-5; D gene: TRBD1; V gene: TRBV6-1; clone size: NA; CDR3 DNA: TGTGCCAGCGGAACCTTCCAGGGGGCGGCCAGGCAGCCCCAGCATTTT; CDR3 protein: CASGTFQGAARQPQHF
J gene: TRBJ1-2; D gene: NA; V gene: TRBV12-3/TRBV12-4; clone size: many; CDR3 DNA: TGTGCCAGCAGCCCGGGGAGTAACTATGGCTACACCTTC; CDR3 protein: CASSPGSNYGYTF
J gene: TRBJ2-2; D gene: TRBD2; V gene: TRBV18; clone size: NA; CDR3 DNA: TGTGCCAGCTCACCCGTACTAGCGGTTAACACCGGGGAGCTGTTTTTT; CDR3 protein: CASSPVLAVNTGELFF
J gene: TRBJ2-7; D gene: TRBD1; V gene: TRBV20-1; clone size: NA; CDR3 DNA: TGCAGTGCACCGGGACAGGGGCTTCGGCAGTACTTC; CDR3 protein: CSAPGQGLRQYF
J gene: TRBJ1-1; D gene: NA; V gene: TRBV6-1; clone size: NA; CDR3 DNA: TGTGCCGGCAGTGGTGGGGGAACAGGGAAGGGCACTGAAGCTTTCTTT; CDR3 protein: CAGSGGGTGKGTEAFF
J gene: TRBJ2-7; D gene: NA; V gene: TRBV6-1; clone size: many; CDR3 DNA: TGTGCCATCTCGTTGAGGGATTCTACCTACGAGCAGTACTTC; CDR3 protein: CAISLRDSTYEQYF
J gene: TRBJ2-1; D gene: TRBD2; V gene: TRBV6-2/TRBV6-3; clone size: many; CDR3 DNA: TGTGCCAGCAGTTATCTAGCGGGAGGGCTCGATGAGCAGTTCTTC; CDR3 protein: CASSYLAGGLDEQFF
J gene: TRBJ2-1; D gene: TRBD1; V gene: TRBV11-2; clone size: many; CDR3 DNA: TGTGCCAGCAGCTATCTCGGGACAGGGGAAGGAGATGAGCAGTTCTTC; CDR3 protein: CASSYLGTGEGDEQFF
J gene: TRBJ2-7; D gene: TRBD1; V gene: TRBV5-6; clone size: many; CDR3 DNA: TGTGCCAGCAGCTTGGCCAACACCGGGACAGGGGGCGAGCAGTACTTC; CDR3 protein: CASSLANTGTGGEQYF
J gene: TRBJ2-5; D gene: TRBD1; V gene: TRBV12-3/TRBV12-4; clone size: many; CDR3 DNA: TGTGCCAGCAAGAGGACAGGGTTCGGCCAGTACTTC; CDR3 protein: CASKRTGFGQYF